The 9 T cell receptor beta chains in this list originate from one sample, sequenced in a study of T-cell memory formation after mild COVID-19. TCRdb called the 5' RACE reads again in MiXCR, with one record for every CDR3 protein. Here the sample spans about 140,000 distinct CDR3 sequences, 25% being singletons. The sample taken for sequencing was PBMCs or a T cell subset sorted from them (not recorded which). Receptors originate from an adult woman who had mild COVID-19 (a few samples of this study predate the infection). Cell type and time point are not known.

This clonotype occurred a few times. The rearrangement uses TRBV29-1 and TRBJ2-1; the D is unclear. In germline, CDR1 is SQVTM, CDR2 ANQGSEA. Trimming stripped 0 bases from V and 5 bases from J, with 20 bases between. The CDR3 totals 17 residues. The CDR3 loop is CSVEDFHTEAWDNEQFF. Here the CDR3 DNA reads TGCAGCGTTGAAGATTTTCACACAGAAGCGTGGGACAATGAGCAGTTCTTC.

The DNA for the CDR3 is TGTGCCAGCAGTTGGGGGATCCGGGACGAATACACTGAAGCTTTCTTT. Its translation is CASSWGIRDEYTEAFF. The chain joins TRBV12-3 or TRBV12-4 to TRBJ1-1, with a weak D call TRBD1 (5 bases). V was shortened by 4 bases and J by 3 bases, with 18 bases between the two germline ends. The CDR3 is 16 amino acids.

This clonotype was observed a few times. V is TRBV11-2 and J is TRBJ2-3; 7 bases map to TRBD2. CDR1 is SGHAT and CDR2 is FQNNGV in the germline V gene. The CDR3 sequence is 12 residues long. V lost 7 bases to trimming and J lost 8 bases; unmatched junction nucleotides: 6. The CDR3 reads CASISWGGTQYF. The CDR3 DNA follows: TGTGCCAGCATCTCCTGGGGGGGTACGCAGTATTTT.

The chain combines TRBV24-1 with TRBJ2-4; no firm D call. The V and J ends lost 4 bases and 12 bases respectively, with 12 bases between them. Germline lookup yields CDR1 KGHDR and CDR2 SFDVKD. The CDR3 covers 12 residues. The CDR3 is CATSEIGPAQYF. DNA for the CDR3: TGTGCCACCAGTGAAATTGGGCCAGCTCAGTACTTC.

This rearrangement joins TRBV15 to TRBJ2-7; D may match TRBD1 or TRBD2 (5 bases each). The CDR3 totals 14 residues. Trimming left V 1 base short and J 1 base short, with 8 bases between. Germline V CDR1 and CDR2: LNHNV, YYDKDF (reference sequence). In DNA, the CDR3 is TGTGCCACCAGCAGAGTGGGGGAGTCCTACGAGCAGTACTTC. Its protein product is CATSRVGESYEQYF.

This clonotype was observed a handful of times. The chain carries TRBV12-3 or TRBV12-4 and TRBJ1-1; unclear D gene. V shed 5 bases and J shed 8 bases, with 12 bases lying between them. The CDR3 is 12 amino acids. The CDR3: CASSPPTEEAFF. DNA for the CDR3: TGTGCCAGCAGTCCGCCGACCGAAGAAGCTTTCTTT.

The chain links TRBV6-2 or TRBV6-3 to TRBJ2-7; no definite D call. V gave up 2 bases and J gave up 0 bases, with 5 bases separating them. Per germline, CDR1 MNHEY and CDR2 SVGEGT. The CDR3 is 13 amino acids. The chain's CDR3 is CASSYPSSYEQYF. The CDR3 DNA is TGTGCCAGCAGTTACCCGAGCTCCTACGAGCAGTACTTC.

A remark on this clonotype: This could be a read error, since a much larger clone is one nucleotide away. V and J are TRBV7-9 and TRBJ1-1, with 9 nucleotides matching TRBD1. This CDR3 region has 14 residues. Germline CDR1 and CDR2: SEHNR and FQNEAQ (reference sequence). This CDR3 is CASRKTTGGTEALF. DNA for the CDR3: TGTGCCAGCAGGAAGACAACAGGGGGCACTGAAGCTCTCTTT. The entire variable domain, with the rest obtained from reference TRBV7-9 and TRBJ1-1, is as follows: DTGVSQNPRHKITKRGQNVTFRCDPISEHNRLYWYRQTLGQGPEFLTYFQNEAQLEKSRLLSDRFSAERPKGSFSTLEIQRTEQGDSAMYLCASRKTTGGTEALFGQGTRLTVV.

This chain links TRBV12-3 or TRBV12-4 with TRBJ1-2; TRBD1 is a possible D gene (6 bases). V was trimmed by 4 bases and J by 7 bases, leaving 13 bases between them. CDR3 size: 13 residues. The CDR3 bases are TGTGCCAGCAGTTCCTCCAGGGGCGGTGGCTACACCTTC. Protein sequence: CASSSSRGGGYTF.